One and the same sample provided the 23 T cell receptor beta chains below, sequenced in a study of T cell repertoires in cytomegalovirus infection. The antigens these receptors bind are not known. Each CDR3 protein is one row after TCRdb ran MiXCR on the reads. The sample yields around 900,000 distinct CDR3 sequences, around a third seen once. Sample: cultured CD8+ T cells from PBMCs, taken from culture after CMV antigen stimulation. These receptors originate from a human donor in good health (CMV status not recorded). Some clones in this sample may be carry-over from other donors' samples.

This clonotype was seen just once. J is TRBJ2-3 and V is TRBV6-1, with D hard to call. Between the trimmed V and J ends, which lost 4 bases and 2 bases, there was a span of 16 bases. CDR3 length equals 16 residues. The germline CDR1 and CDR2 sequences are MNHNS and SASEGT. CDR3 sequence reads: CASSVAPSSATDTQYF. DNA of the CDR3: TGTGCCAGCAGTGTAGCCCCCTCATCGGCCACAGATACGCAGTATTTT.

The chain carries TRBV29-1 and TRBJ2-1; D unresolved. Trimming stripped 4 bases from V and 1 base from J, with 11 bases between. Germline V CDR1 and CDR2: SQVTM, ANQGSEA. This CDR3 is built from 14 residues. CDR3: CSVGGLRSYNEQFF. The CDR3 nucleotides read TGCAGCGTTGGTGGCCTCCGGTCCTACAATGAGCAGTTCTTC.

This clonotype was counted a few times. The chain recombines TRBV27 with TRBJ2-3, with no clear D. Trimming left V 5 bases short and J 5 bases short, with 17 bases between. The germline V gene has CDR1 MNHEY and CDR2 SMNVEV (reference sequence). The CDR3 is 15 amino acids. Here the CDR3 DNA reads TGTGCCAGCAGTAAGCAAAGCGAGTTTATAGATACGCAGTATTTT. Residues: CASSKQSEFIDTQYF.

This sequence joins TRBV6-2 or TRBV6-3 and TRBJ2-7; D could derive from TRBD1 or TRBD2 (5 bases each). Trimming removed 1 base at V and 7 bases at J, with 5 bases between. From germline, CDR1 is MNHEY and CDR2 SVGEGT. The CDR3 covers 11 residues. CDR3 sequence (DNA): TGTGCCAGCAGTTACTGGGGGGAGCAGTACTTC. This codes for CASSYWGEQYF.

The V gene is TRBV10-3, the J gene TRBJ1-1, with a tentative D call TRBD1 (5 bases). The length of the CDR3 is 13 residues. The germline gives CDR1 ENHRY, CDR2 SYGVKD. The germline V and J ends were trimmed by 6 bases and 7 bases, with 15 bases remaining between them. The CDR3: CAISGTSGVEAFF. The DNA of the CDR3 is TGTGCCATCAGCGGGACTAGCGGAGTTGAAGCTTTCTTT.

This clonotype has a handful of counts. The J gene is TRBJ2-1, the V gene TRBV12-3 or TRBV12-4, with 8 positions matching TRBD1. This CDR3 region has 16 residues. After removal of 6 bases from V and 2 bases from J, the junction contained 9 bases not matched to a gene. The CDR3 DNA follows: TGTGCCAGCAGATACGCAGGGGGCACCCCCTACAATGAGCAGTTCTTC. Its translation is CASRYAGGTPYNEQFF.

In this sample, this clonotype turned up a few times. The chain has TRBV27 and TRBJ1-5; no reliable D call. The germline V and J ends were trimmed by 5 bases and 3 bases, with 11 bases remaining between them. The CDR3 is made up of 14 amino acids. Per the germline V gene, CDR1 is MNHEY and CDR2 is SMNVEV (reference sequence). Here the CDR3 reads CASSTRKDNQPQHF. The CDR3 bases are TGTGCCAGCAGTACTCGGAAGGACAATCAGCCCCAGCATTTT.

V usage is TRBV5-8 and J usage is TRBJ1-2; possibly TRBD1 for D (5 bases). The germline CDR1 and CDR2 sequences are SGHTS and YDEGEE. The CDR3 has 16 amino acids. V lost 0 bases and J lost 2, with 14 bases in between. Written as DNA, the CDR3 is TGTGCCAGCAGCTTGGCCGCTATAGCAGGGAACTATGGCTACACCTTC. This translates into CASSLAAIAGNYGYTF.

This clonotype was counted a few times. The V gene is TRBV12-3 or TRBV12-4, the J gene TRBJ1-1, with 7 bases that match TRBD1. The CDR3 has 15 amino acids. V was clipped by 4 bases and J by 1 base; unmatched bases: 6. In nucleotides, the CDR3 is TGTGCCAGCAGTTCCCTGGACAGGCCGAACACTGAAGCTTTCTTT. Translation: CASSSLDRPNTEAFF.

This clonotype has only a few counts. The gene calls are TRBV6-2 or TRBV6-3 and TRBJ2-1, with 9 bases aligning to TRBD1. This CDR3 region has 16 residues. Trimming at V came to 7 bases and at J to 6 bases, leaving 13 bases not matched to a gene. The germline V gene encodes CDR1 MNHEY and CDR2 SVGEGT. Here the CDR3 reads CASTKPGQGIFNEQFF. CDR3 in DNA: TGTGCCAGCACCAAGCCGGGACAGGGTATCTTCAATGAGCAGTTCTTC.

In nucleotides, the CDR3 is TGTGCCAGCAGCTACCGGGACAGAGTAGATTCACCCCTCCACTTT. It encodes CASSYRDRVDSPLHF. The rearrangement links TRBV7-2 to TRBJ1-6; the match to TRBD1 covers 7 bases. Germline V gene sequence: CDR1 SGHTA, CDR2 FQGNSA. Losses at the gene ends were 4 bases for V and 8 bases for J; bases not matched to a gene: 8. The CDR3 has 15 amino acids.

This rearrangement joins TRBV13 to TRBJ1-1; the D gene is possibly TRBD1 (5 bases). Germline values: CDR1 PRHDT, CDR2 FYEKMQ (reference sequence). The CDR3 totals 13 residues. Deletions cut 4 bases from V and 8 bases from J, with 14 bases between. This CDR3 is CASSWGPPKEAFF. The CDR3 DNA sequence: TGTGCCAGCAGCTGGGGCCCTCCGAAAGAAGCTTTCTTT.

At least ten counts were recorded for this clonotype. The V call is TRBV7-8, the J call TRBJ2-1; no reliable D call. The length of the CDR3 is 14 residues. Germline values: CDR1 SGHVS, CDR2 FQNEAQ. Trimming shortened V by 1 base and J by 4 bases, and 8 bases separated the two germline ends. DNA for the CDR3: TGTGCCAGCAGCTTAGACAGTATTTACAATGAGCAGTTCTTC. Protein: CASSLDSIYNEQFF.

The CDR3 spells CASRQTGGGYNEQFF. The CDR3 region has the DNA TGTGCCAGCAGACAAACAGGGGGAGGCTACAATGAGCAGTTCTTC. This sequence joins TRBV27 and TRBJ2-1; 8 nucleotides agree with TRBD1. This CDR3 comprises 15 residues. Trimming cost V 6 bases and J 3 bases; bases outside gene matches: 7. Germline V lookup: CDR1 MNHEY, CDR2 SMNVEV (reference sequence).

The chain joins TRBV11-2 to TRBJ1-6; unclear D gene. V was cut by 3 bases and J by 10 bases, with 13 bases left in between. Germline V gene sequence: CDR1 SGHAT, CDR2 FQNNGV. This CDR3 is 14 amino acids long. The CDR3 DNA reads as TGTGCCAGCAGCTTTGCCGAAGAGACATCACCCCTCCACTTT. It codes for CASSFAEETSPLHF.

This chain links TRBV12-3 or TRBV12-4 with TRBJ2-1, with 11 bases identical to TRBD2. The CDR3 sequence is 16 residues long. Trimming removed 3 bases from V and 8 bases from J; junction bases left unmatched: 9. The CDR3, as DNA: TGTGCCAGCAGTTTTCCCGAGGGGACTAGCGGCGATGAGCAGTTCTTC. Residues: CASSFPEGTSGDEQFF.

This chain joins TRBV7-6 and TRBJ1-6; D gene ambiguous. The CDR3 spans 16 residues. The germline gives CDR1 SGHVS, CDR2 FNYEAQ. V was shortened by 1 base and J by 11 bases, with 18 bases between the two germline ends. CDR3 loop: CASSLGGSANRAPLHF. The CDR3 DNA follows: TGTGCCAGCAGCTTAGGAGGGTCAGCCAACCGGGCACCCCTCCACTTT.

This clonotype was detected a few times. The DNA of the CDR3 is TGTGCCAGCAGAGGACATCCCACCGGGGAGCTGTTTTTT. It specifies CASRGHPTGELFF. The chain recombines TRBV9 with TRBJ2-2; TRBD1 is a possible D gene (5 bases). The V and J ends lost 5 bases and 4 bases respectively, with 9 bases between them. The CDR3 has 13 amino acids. In germline, CDR1 is SGDLS, CDR2 YYNGEE.

The sample holds a few counts of this clonotype. V is TRBV4-2 and J is TRBJ2-5; TRBD2 matches at 11 bases. V shed 0 bases, J shed 2 bases, and the junction held 14 bases outside the gene matches. The CDR3 extends over 20 amino acids. Germline assignment: CDR1 LGHNA and CDR2 YNFKEQ. CDR3 sequence reads: CASSQEWLGSSGGLQETQYF. The CDR3 nucleotides are TGTGCCAGCAGCCAAGAATGGCTGGGGTCTAGCGGGGGGTTACAAGAGACCCAGTACTTC.

This clonotype showed up just a few times. This chain links TRBV20-1 with TRBJ2-7, with 12 bases identical to TRBD1. Germline trimming cut 4 bases from V and 4 bases from J; bases unmatched to any gene: 11. CDR3 length: 16 residues. Germline V CDR1 and CDR2: DFQATT, SNEGSKA (reference sequence). The CDR3 nucleotides are TGCAGTGCTACGAACCGGGACAGGGGGCTGTTGTACGAGCAGTACTTC. It yields the protein CSATNRDRGLLYEQYF.

In this sample, this clonotype turned up a few times. J is TRBJ1-5 and V is TRBV28; TRBD1 matches 10 bases. V lost 5 bases and J lost 7; bases outside the gene matches: 5. Germline V gene lookup returns CDR1 MDHEN and CDR2 SYDVKM. The CDR3 length is 14 residues. This CDR3 is CASSDRGQRQPQHF. CDR3 nucleotides: TGTGCCAGCAGTGACAGGGGGCAAAGGCAGCCCCAGCATTTT.

The chain joins TRBV4-1 to TRBJ2-3, with unresolved D. This CDR3 contains 15 residues. Trimming took 0 bases from V and 2 from J, leaving 9 bases between them. Germline assignment: CDR1 MGHRA and CDR2 YSYEKL. The CDR3 is CASSQESWTTDTQYF. DNA for the CDR3: TGCGCCAGCAGCCAAGAGAGCTGGACCACAGATACGCAGTATTTT.

This sequence joins TRBV7-9 and TRBJ2-1, with D possibly matching TRBD1 (6 bases). Germline values: CDR1 SEHNR, CDR2 FQNEAQ (reference sequence). The CDR3 spans 15 residues. V lost 2 bases and J 8 bases, leaving 16 bases between the germline ends. In DNA, the CDR3 is TGTGCCAGCAGCTTATTTGTGGGGGCCGGGGATGAGCAGTTCTTC. This codes for CASSLFVGAGDEQFF.